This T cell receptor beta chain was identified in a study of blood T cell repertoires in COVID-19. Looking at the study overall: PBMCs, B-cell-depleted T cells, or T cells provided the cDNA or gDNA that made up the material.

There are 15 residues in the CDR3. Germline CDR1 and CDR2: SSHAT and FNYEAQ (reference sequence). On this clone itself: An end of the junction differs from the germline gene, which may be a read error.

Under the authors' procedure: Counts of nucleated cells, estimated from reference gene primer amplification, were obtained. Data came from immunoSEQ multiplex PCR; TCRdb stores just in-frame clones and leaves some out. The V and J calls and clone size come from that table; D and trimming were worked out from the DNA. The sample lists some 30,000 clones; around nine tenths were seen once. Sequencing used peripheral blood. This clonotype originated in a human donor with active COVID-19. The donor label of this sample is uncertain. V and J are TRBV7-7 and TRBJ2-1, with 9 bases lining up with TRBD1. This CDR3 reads CASSQDRGPFDEQFF. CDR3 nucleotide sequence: TGTGCTAGCAGCCAGGACAGGGGCCCCTTCGATGAGCAGTTCTTC.